The 17 T cell receptor beta chains given below trace back to one sample, sequenced in a study of vaccination effects on CD4 cells after COVID-19. Antigens for these TCRs are unknown. Viral peptide pools were used in the ViraFEST assay to expand antigen-specific CD4+ T cells, and sequencing came afterward. Culture lasted around eleven days before CD4+ T cell isolation. Vaccine recipients, nucleocapsid antibody negative, had no prior SARS-CoV-2 infection. The data were produced by immunoSEQ multiplex PCR, yet TCRdb's version contains in-frame clones alone and is incomplete. The sample records about 71,000 clones, roughly 80% being singletons. This sample comprised CD4+ T cells from PBMCs cultured with SARS-CoV-2 spike peptides, obtained before COVID-19 vaccination. These receptors all come from a human donor who received a COVID-19 vaccine.

The chain uses TRBV6-5 and TRBJ1-1, with TRBD1 as a possible D gene (5 bases). The CDR3 is made up of 12 amino acids. V was clipped by 6 bases and J by 6 bases, with 11 bases between them. From germline, CDR1 is MNHEY and CDR2 SVGAGI. The CDR3 DNA follows: TGTGCCAGCAGGCCACAGGCATCTGAAGCTTTCTTT. Its translation: CASRPQASEAFF.

This clone was seen only a few times. The V call is TRBV19, the J call TRBJ1-6; no clear D gene. Per the germline V gene, CDR1 is LNHDA and CDR2 is SQIVND (reference sequence). The CDR3 runs 14 residues. V lost 7 bases and J lost 4, with 11 bases in between. CDR3 sequence: CASNMKGYNSPLHF. CDR3 coding DNA: TGTGCCAGTAACATGAAGGGATATAATTCACCCCTCCACTTT.

The rearrangement joins TRBV3-1 (or the pseudogene TRBV3-2) to TRBJ1-2, with D perhaps TRBD1 (5 bases). Looked up from germline, CDR1 is LGHDT and CDR2 is YNNKEL (reference sequence). The CDR3 contains 20 residues. V was cut by 0 bases and J by 0 bases, with 23 bases left in between. The CDR3 reads CASSQDRSAGRSRANYGYTF. Written as DNA, the CDR3 is TGTGCCAGCAGCCAAGATCGTAGTGCAGGGCGAAGTCGTGCTAACTATGGCTACACCTTC.

The rearrangement uses TRBV20-1 and TRBJ1-2; D call uncertain. The ends were cut back, 3 bases at V and 2 bases at J, with 7 bases in the middle. The CDR3 has 12 amino acids. Germline CDR1 reads DFQATT; CDR2 reads SNEGSKA (reference sequence). CDR3 protein: CSASSGNYGYTF. The CDR3 nucleotides are TGCAGTGCTAGTTCGGGGAACTATGGCTACACCTTC.

This chain joins TRBV19 and TRBJ1-6; no definite D call. V lost 7 bases, J lost 5 bases, and 12 bases lay in between. The CDR3 has 14 amino acids. Germline CDR1 and CDR2: LNHDA and SQIVND (reference sequence). CDR3 region: CASNKGVNNSPLHF. CDR3 nucleotides: TGTGCCAGTAATAAGGGAGTAAATAATTCACCCCTCCACTTT.

This rearrangement joins TRBV2 to TRBJ2-1; D gene unclear. V was trimmed by 6 bases and J by 0 bases, leaving 12 bases between them. The CDR3 consists of 15 residues. CDR1 and CDR2 from the germline V gene are SNHLY and FYNNEI. The chain's CDR3 is CASSALGPSYNEQFF. The CDR3 DNA reads as TGTGCCAGCAGCGCTCTTGGCCCCTCCTACAATGAGCAGTTCTTC.

This sequence joins TRBV2 and TRBJ2-5; D possibly corresponds to TRBD1 (5 bases). The ends were cut back, 7 bases at V and 1 base at J, with 7 bases in the middle. The CDR3 runs 12 residues. CDR1 is SNHLY, CDR2 FYNNEI, per germline. Here the CDR3 reads CASNRIQETQYF. CDR3 bases: TGTGCCAGCAACAGGATCCAAGAGACCCAGTACTTC.

The chain combines TRBV10-2 with TRBJ1-1, with D possibly matching TRBD1 (5 bases). The CDR3 sequence is 14 residues long. CDR1 WSHSY and CDR2 SAAADI come from the germline V gene. V dropped 1 base and J dropped 1 base, with 7 bases sitting between them. CDR3 amino acids: CASSEWGGNTEAFF. CDR3 nucleotides: TGCGCCAGCAGTGAGTGGGGGGGGAACACTGAAGCTTTCTTT.

This chain uses TRBV6-2 or TRBV6-3 with TRBJ2-1; 12 nucleotides align to TRBD2. The CDR3 spans 18 residues. Losses at the gene ends were 2 bases for V and 5 bases for J; bases not matched to a gene: 10. Germline V gives CDR1 MNHEY, CDR2 SVGEGT. The CDR3 DNA sequence: TGTGCCAGCAGTTACGACGCAGCACTAGCGGGGGGTAACAATGAGCAGTTCTTC. Its translation: CASSYDAALAGGNNEQFF.

The chain uses TRBV14 and TRBJ2-5; D is possibly TRBD1 (6 bases). V gave up 5 bases and J gave up 0 bases, with 16 bases separating them. Germline V gene sequence: CDR1 SGHDN, CDR2 FVKESK. There are 16 residues in the CDR3. The CDR3 nucleotides read TGTGCCAGCAGCTACAGGGTGGGACATTACCAAGAGACCCAGTACTTC. It specifies CASSYRVGHYQETQYF.

As DNA, the CDR3 is TGTGCCAGCAGCTTAGCTCGGGGAAGGTCCTACGAGCAGTACGTC. Its translation is CASSLARGRSYEQYV. The chain has TRBV11-2 and TRBJ2-7; a possible D gene is TRBD2 (5 bases). The germline V gene encodes CDR1 SGHAT and CDR2 FQNNGV. CDR3 length: 15 residues. V lost 1 base and J 1 base, leaving 11 bases between the germline ends.

This clone showed up just a few times. V is TRBV5-4 and J is TRBJ1-2; 7 positions agree with TRBD1. CDR3 size: 13 residues. The germline CDR1 and CDR2 sequences are SGHNT and YYREEE (reference sequence). V shed 4 bases, J shed 6 bases, and the junction held 6 bases outside the gene matches. CDR3 in amino acids: CASSKDRVDGYTF. The CDR3 coding sequence is TGTGCCAGCAGCAAAGACAGGGTGGATGGCTACACCTTC.

The chain combines TRBV19 with TRBJ2-7; no clear D. The CDR3 totals 14 residues. The germline CDR1 and CDR2 sequences are LNHDA and SQIVND (reference sequence). V lost 7 bases to trimming and J lost 4 bases, with 17 bases between them. The CDR3 reads CASIGLRTGYEQYV. The CDR3 coding sequence is TGTGCCAGTATAGGCCTGAGGACCGGTTACGAGCAGTACGTC.

This clone has a single count. The rearrangement uses TRBV9 and TRBJ1-1; maybe TRBD1 (5 bases). V dropped 0 bases and J dropped 0 bases, with 9 bases sitting between them. There are 15 residues in the CDR3. CDR1 SGDLS and CDR2 YYNGEE come from the germline V gene. The CDR3 is CASSVEAGMNTEAFF. CDR3 bases: TGTGCCAGCAGCGTAGAGGCAGGGATGAACACTGAAGCTTTCTTT.

The chain carries TRBV4-1 and TRBJ1-4, with D hard to call. Germline CDR1 reads MGHRA; CDR2 reads YSYEKL. Trimming removed 0 bases from V and 0 bases from J, with 8 bases in between. The length of the CDR3 is 16 residues. The CDR3 bases are TGCGCCAGCAGCCAAGACCCCACCTCAACTAATGAAAAACTGTTTTTT. It specifies CASSQDPTSTNEKLFF.

This rearrangement joins TRBV7-8 to TRBJ2-7; 7 bases are a match to TRBD1. Trimming at V came to 2 bases and at J to 6 bases, leaving 7 bases not matched to a gene. Germline V gene sequence: CDR1 SGHVS, CDR2 FQNEAQ. This CDR3 region has 14 residues. The CDR3, as DNA: TGTGCCAGCAGCTTACAGACAGGGTCGACCGAGCAGTACGTC. It encodes CASSLQTGSTEQYV.

This clone occurred a few times. The chain couples TRBV18 to TRBJ1-1, with unresolved D. This CDR3 is 16 amino acids long. Germline assignment: CDR1 KGHSH and CDR2 LQKENI. The V end lost 3 bases, the J end lost 2 bases, and 16 bases lay between the germline ends. The CDR3 DNA follows: TGTGCCAGCTCACCCCTGTCCCCGCAGGCTAACACTGAAGCTTTCTTT. It is translated as CASSPLSPQANTEAFF.